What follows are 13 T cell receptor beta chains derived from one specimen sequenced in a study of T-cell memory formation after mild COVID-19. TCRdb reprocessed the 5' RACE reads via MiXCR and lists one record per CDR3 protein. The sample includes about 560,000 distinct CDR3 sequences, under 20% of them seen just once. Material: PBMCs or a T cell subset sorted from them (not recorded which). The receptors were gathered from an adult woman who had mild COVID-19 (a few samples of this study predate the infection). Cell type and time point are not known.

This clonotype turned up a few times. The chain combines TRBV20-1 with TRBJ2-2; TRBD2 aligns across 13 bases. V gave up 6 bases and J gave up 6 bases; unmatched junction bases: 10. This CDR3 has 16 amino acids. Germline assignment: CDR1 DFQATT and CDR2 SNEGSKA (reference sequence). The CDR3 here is CSATGTSGDGAGELFF. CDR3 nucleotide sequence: TGCAGTGCAACCGGGACTAGCGGGGACGGGGCCGGGGAGCTGTTTTTT.

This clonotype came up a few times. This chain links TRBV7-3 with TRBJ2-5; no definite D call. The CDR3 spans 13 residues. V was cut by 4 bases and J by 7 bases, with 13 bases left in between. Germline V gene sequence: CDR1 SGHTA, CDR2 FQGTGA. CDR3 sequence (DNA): TGTGCCAGCAGCTCCGTACCGTGGGGGACCCAGTACTTC. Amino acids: CASSSVPWGTQYF.

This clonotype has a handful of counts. The CDR3 DNA is TGTGCCAGCAGCTGGGAGAGGGCAGATACGCAGTATTTT. Its protein product is CASSWERADTQYF. The chain carries TRBV7-8 and TRBJ2-3; tentative D call: TRBD2 (5 bases). The CDR3 has 13 residues. Trimming stripped 4 bases from V and 4 bases from J, with 9 bases between. The germline CDR1 and CDR2 sequences are SGHVS and FQNEAQ.

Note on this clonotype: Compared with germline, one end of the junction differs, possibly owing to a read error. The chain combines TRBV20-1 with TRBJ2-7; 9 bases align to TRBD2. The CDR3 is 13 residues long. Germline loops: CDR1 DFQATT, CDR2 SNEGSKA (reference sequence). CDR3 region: CSGRLAATYEQYF. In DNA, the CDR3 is TGCAGTGGTAGACTAGCGGCCACCTACGAGCAGTACTTC.

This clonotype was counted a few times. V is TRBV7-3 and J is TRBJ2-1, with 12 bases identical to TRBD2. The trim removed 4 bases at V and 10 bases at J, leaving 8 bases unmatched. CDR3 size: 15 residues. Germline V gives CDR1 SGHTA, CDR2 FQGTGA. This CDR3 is CASSSSSGGAGEQFF. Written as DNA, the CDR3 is TGTGCCAGCAGCTCCTCTAGCGGGGGGGCGGGAGAGCAGTTCTTC.

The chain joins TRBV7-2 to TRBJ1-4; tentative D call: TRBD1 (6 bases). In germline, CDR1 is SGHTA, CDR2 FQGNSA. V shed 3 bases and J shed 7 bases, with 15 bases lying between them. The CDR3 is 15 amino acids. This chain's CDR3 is CASSFDRSGVEKLFF. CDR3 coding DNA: TGTGCCAGCAGCTTCGACAGGTCGGGGGTTGAAAAACTGTTTTTT.

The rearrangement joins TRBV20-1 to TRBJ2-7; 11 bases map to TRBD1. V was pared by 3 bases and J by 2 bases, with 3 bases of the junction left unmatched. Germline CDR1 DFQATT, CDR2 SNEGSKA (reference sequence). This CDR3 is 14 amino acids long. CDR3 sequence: CSASSGQGAYEQYF. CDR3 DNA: TGCAGTGCTAGCTCGGGACAGGGGGCCTACGAGCAGTACTTC.

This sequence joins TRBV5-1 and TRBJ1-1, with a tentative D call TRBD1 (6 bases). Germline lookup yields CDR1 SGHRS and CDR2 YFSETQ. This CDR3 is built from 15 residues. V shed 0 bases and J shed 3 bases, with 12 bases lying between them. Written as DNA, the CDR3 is TGCGCCAGCAGCTTGGTAACTTCAGGGGACACTGAAGCTTTCTTT. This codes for CASSLVTSGDTEAFF. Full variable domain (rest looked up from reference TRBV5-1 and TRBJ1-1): KAGVTQTPRYLIKTRGQQVTLSCSPISGHRSVSWYQQTPGQGLQFLFEYFSETQRNKGNFPGRFSGRQFSNSRSEMNVSTLELGDSALYLCASSLVTSGDTEAFFGQGTRLTVV.

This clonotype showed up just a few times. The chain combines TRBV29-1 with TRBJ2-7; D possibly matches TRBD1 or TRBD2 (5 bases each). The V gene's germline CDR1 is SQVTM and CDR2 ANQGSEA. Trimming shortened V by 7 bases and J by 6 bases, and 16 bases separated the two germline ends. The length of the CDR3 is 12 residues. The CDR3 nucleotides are TGCAGCGCCGGGTTCTGGGGGTCCGAGCAGTACTTC. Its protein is CSAGFWGSEQYF.

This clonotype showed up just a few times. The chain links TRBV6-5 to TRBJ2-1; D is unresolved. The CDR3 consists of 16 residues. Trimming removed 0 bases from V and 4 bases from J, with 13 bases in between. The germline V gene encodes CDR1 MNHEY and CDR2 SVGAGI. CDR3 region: CASSYSSTGVYNEQFF. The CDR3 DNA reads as TGTGCCAGCAGTTACTCGAGTACCGGAGTTTACAATGAGCAGTTCTTC.

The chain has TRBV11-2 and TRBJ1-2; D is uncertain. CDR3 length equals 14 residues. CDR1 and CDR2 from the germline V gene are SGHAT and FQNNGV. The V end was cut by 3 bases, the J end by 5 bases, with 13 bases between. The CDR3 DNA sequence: TGTGCCAGCAGCTTGTATCGGGGAGGGTATGGCTACACCTTC. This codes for CASSLYRGGYGYTF.

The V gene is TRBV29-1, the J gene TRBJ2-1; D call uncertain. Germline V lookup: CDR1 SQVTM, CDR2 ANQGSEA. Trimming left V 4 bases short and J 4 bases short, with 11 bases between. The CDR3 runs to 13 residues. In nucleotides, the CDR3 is TGCAGCGTTGGTGGGAACGAGTACAATGAGCAGTTCTTC. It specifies CSVGGNEYNEQFF.

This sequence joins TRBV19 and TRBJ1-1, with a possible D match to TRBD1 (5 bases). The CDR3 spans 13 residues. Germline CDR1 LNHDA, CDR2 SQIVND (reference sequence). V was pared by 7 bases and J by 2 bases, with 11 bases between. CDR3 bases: TGTGCCAGTACTTTACAGGTAAACACTGAAGCTTTCTTT. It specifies CASTLQVNTEAFF.